Listed below are T cell receptor beta chains from one sample, sequenced in a study of cytomegalovirus exposure and HLA in healthy donors. TCRdb keeps only in-frame clones here, not all; method: immunoSEQ multiplex PCR. Among fewer than 250,000 clones listed, roughly 80% were seen once. Sequenced input: PBMCs. Every receptor here comes from a man aged 30 to 39 in good health and CMV-seronegative. CDR3s include the opening cysteine and the closing phenylalanine or tryptophan. A D gene is named only where the DNA matches it firmly. Part of the rows lack a size; the others show once, few, many or a class for expanded clones.

d_call j_call v_call clone_size cdr3_aa cdr3_nt
. TRBJ1-1 TRBV7-8 . CASSWGTGRAFMNTEAFF TGTGCCAGCAGCTGGGGCACAGGGAGGGCTTTCATGAACACTGAAGCTTTCTTT
. TRBJ1-1 TRBV7-9 few CASSLTGSEAFF TGTGCCAGCAGCTTAACAGGGAGTGAAGCTTTCTTT
. TRBJ2-3 TRBV2 . CASRGRGLTDTQYF TGTGCCAGCAGGGGGCGTGGGCTCACAGATACGCAGTATTTT
. TRBJ1-1 TRBV6-1 . CASSEFARLNTEAFF TGTGCCAGCAGTGAATTTGCCAGGTTGAACACTGAAGCTTTCTTT
. TRBJ1-2 TRBV7-8 . CASSVETVPRGYGYTF TGTGCCAGCAGCGTAGAGACAGTCCCAAGAGGCTATGGCTACACCTTC
TRBD1 TRBJ1-1 TRBV4-2 . CASSHPTGGAFF TGTGCCAGCAGCCACCCGACAGGGGGGGCTTTCTTT
TRBD2 TRBJ2-1 TRBV11-2 . CASSFRGIGGAWNEQFF TGTGCCAGCAGCTTTAGGGGTATCGGGGGGGCCTGGAATGAGCAGTTCTTC
TRBD1 TRBJ1-4 TRBV4-1 . CASSQGTGLDEKLFF TGCGCCAGCAGCCAGGGGACAGGGTTAGATGAAAAACTGTTTTTT
TRBD1 TRBJ1-2 TRBV28 once CASSLTGVYGYTF TGTGCCAGCAGTTTGACAGGGGTTTATGGCTACACCTTC
TRBD1 TRBJ1-6 TRBV6-1 . CASSGDRDSPLHF TGTGCCAGCAGTGGGGACAGGGATTCACCCCTCCACTTT
TRBD2 TRBJ2-1 TRBV7-9 . CASSSTSGASSSYNEQFF TGTGCCAGCAGCTCGACTAGCGGGGCTTCTAGCTCCTACAATGAGCAGTTCTTC
TRBD2 TRBJ2-5 TRBV2 . CAWAGTSEETQYF TGTGCCTGGGCCGGGACTAGCGAAGAGACCCAGTACTTC
. TRBJ2-7 TRBV14 . CASSQVGTGGQYF TGTGCCAGCAGCCAAGTTGGTACCGGGGGGCAGTACTTC
TRBD1 TRBJ2-7 TRBV7-8 . CASSLAQGAREDEQYF TGTGCCAGCAGCTTAGCGCAGGGGGCTCGAGAGGACGAGCAGTACTTC
. TRBJ1-5 TRBV28 few CATLGGAPQPQHF TGTGCCACCCTCGGCGGGGCTCCTCAGCCCCAGCATTTT
TRBD1 TRBJ2-7 TRBV7-9 . CSSSSRGREQYF TGTTCCAGCAGCTCCAGGGGGCGCGAGCAGTACTTC
. TRBJ1-3 TRBV7-8 . CASSHRLSSSGNTIYF TGTGCCAGCAGCCACAGGTTAAGTTCCTCTGGAAACACCATATATTTT
TRBD1 TRBJ1-2 TRBV6-1 . CASSEWQGAVSSSPNYGYTF TGTGCCAGCAGTGAATGGCAGGGGGCTGTGTCTAGTTCCCCTAACTATGGCTACACCTTC
TRBD2 TRBJ2-3 TRBV27 . CASSRLAGGQYF TGTGCCAGCAGTCGACTAGCGGGGGGCCAGTATTTT
. TRBJ1-1 TRBV7-9 . CASSGLVRGNTEAFF TGTGCCAGCAGCGGCCTGGTTCGAGGGAACACTGAAGCTTTCTTT
TRBD1 TRBJ1-1 TRBV6-5 . CASRQGMSTEAFF TGTGCCAGCCGACAGGGTATGAGCACTGAAGCTTTCTTT
TRBD2 TRBJ2-3 TRBV13 . CASSLASGTTDTQYF TGTGCCAGCAGCTTAGCGAGCGGGACCACAGATACGCAGTATTTT
. TRBJ2-2 TRBV2 . CASSGRDTGELFF TGTGCCAGCAGTGGGAGAGACACCGGGGAGCTGTTTTTT
TRBD1 TRBJ2-2 TRBV10-3 . CAISGSDRYTGELFF TGTGCCATCAGTGGATCGGACAGGTACACCGGGGAGCTGTTTTTT
TRBD2 TRBJ2-3 TRBV6-5 . CASSYQLAGEGDTQYF TGTGCCAGCAGTTACCAACTAGCGGGGGAGGGAGATACGCAGTATTTT
TRBD1 TRBJ1-1 TRBV4-2 . CASSQTTGVRGEAFF TGTGCCAGCAGCCAGACGACAGGGGTTCGGGGGGAAGCTTTCTTT
. TRBJ2-1 TRBV6-4 . CASSDSGASSYNEQFF TGTGCCAGCAGTGACTCAGGAGCCAGCTCCTACAATGAGCAGTTCTTC
. TRBJ2-7 TRBV2 . CATSGVYEQYF TGTGCCACCTCGGGAGTCTACGAGCAGTACTTC
. TRBJ2-1 TRBV18 . CASTNRSSYNEQFF TGTGCCAGCACCAACAGGAGCTCCTACAATGAGCAGTTCTTC
. TRBJ1-3 TRBV2 . CASSEINSGNTIYF TGTGCCAGCAGTGAAATAAACTCTGGAAACACCATATATTTT
. TRBJ1-5 TRBV7-8 . CASSLAGGSNQPQHF TGTGCCAGCAGCTTAGCGGGGGGTAGCAATCAGCCCCAGCATTTT
. TRBJ2-7 TRBV19 . CANHPTTWEQYF TGTGCCAACCACCCCACTACCTGGGAGCAGTACTTC
. TRBJ2-1 TRBV25-1 . CASSDYRGNSYNEQFF TGTGCCAGCAGTGATTACCGAGGGAACTCCTACAATGAGCAGTTCTTC
TRBD1 TRBJ2-7 TRBV28 . CASSLMDRGDEQYF TGTGCCAGCAGCCTCATGGACAGGGGCGACGAGCAGTACTTC
TRBD1 TRBJ1-2 TRBV14 . CASSPGTGVRGYTF TGTGCCAGCAGCCCTGGGACAGGGGTAAGGGGCTACACCTTC
TRBD1 TRBJ1-2 TRBV5-4 . CASSIRGDGYTF TGTGCCAGCAGCATCAGGGGGGATGGCTACACCTTC
. TRBJ2-1 TRBV6-6 once CASRRRGSSYNEQFF TGTGCCAGCAGAAGGAGAGGCAGCTCCTACAATGAGCAGTTCTTC
. TRBJ1-4 TRBV28 . CASSFPQGGSGKLFF TGTGCCAGCAGTTTCCCCCAGGGAGGGTCTGGAAAACTGTTTTTT
. TRBJ2-6 TRBV6-5 . CASSSLTGPGANVLTF TGTGCCAGCAGTTCCCTGACAGGACCAGGGGCCAACGTCCTGACTTTC
TRBD1 TRBJ2-7 TRBV28 once CASSLLGQGDEQYF TGTGCCAGCAGTTTATTGGGACAGGGGGACGAGCAGTACTTC
. TRBJ2-3 TRBV5-4 . CASSISPTDTQYF TGTGCCAGCAGTATTTCCCCTACCGATACGCAGTATTTT
TRBD2 TRBJ2-7 TRBV4-1 . CASSQAPGGTFDEQYF TGCGCCAGCAGCCAAGCCCCCGGGGGGACCTTCGACGAGCAGTACTTC
. TRBJ2-5 TRBV6-5 few CASARGPQETQYF TGTGCCAGCGCGCGGGGACCCCAAGAGACCCAGTACTTC
. TRBJ2-7 TRBV23-1 few CASDNEEVSYEQYF TGCGCCAGCGACAACGAGGAGGTTTCCTACGAGCAGTACTTC
. TRBJ2-1 TRBV5-1 . CASSVILDTEQFF TGCGCCAGCAGCGTCATACTAGACACTGAGCAGTTCTTC